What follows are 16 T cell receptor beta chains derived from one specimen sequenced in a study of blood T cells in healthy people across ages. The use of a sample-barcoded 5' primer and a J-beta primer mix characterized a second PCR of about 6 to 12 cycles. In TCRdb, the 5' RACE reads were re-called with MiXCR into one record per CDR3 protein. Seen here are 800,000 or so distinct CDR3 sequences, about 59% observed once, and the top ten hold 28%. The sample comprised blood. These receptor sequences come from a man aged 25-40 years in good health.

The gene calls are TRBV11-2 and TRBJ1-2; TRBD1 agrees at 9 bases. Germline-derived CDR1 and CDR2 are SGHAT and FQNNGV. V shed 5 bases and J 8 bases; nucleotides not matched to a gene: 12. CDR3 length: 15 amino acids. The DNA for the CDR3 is TGTGCCAGCAGCCTAGCGGGACAGGGCATTTGGGGCTACACCTTC. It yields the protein CASSLAGQGIWGYTF. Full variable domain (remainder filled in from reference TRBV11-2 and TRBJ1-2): EAGVAQSPRYKIIEKRQSVAFWCNPISGHATLYWYQQILGQGPKLLIQFQNNGVVDDSQLPKDRFSAERLKGVDSTLKIQPAKLEDSAVYLCASSLAGQGIWGYTFGSGTRLTVV.

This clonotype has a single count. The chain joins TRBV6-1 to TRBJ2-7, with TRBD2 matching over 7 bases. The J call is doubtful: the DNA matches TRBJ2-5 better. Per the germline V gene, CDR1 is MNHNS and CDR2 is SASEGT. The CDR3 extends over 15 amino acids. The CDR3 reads CASSPLAVEVGTQYF. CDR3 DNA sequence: TGTGCCAGCAGTCCCCTAGCGGTGGAGGTTGGGACCCAGTACTTC.

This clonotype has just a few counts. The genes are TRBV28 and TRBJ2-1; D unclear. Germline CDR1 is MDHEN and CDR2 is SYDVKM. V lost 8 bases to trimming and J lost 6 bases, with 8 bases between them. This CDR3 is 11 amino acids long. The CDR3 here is CASDGFNEQFF. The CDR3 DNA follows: TGTGCCAGCGACGGGTTCAATGAGCAGTTCTTC.

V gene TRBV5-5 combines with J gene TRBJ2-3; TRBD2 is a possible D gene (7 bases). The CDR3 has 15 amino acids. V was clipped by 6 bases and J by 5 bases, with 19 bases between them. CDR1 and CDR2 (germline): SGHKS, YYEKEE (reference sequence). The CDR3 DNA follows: TGTGCCAGCATCATGTGGGGGGGCCGGGGAGATACGCAGTATTTT. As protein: CASIMWGGRGDTQYF.

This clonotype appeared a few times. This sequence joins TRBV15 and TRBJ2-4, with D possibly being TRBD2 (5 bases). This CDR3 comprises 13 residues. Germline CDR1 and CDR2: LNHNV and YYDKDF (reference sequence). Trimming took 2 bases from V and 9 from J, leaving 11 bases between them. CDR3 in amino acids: CATSRSGRGIQYF. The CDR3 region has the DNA TGTGCCACCAGCAGAAGTGGTCGGGGCATTCAGTACTTC.

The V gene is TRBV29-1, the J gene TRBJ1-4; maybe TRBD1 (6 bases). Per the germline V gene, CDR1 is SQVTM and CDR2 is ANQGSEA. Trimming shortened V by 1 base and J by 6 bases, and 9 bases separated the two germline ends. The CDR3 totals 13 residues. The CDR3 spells CSVEGNRDEKLFF. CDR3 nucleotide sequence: TGCAGCGTTGAAGGAAACAGGGATGAAAAACTGTTTTTT. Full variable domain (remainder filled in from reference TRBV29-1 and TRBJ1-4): SAVISQKPSRDICQRGTSLTIQCQVDSQVTMMFWYRQQPGQSLTLIATANQGSEATYESGFVIDKFPISRPNLTFSTLTVSNMSPEDSSIYLCSVEGNRDEKLFFGSGTQLSVL.

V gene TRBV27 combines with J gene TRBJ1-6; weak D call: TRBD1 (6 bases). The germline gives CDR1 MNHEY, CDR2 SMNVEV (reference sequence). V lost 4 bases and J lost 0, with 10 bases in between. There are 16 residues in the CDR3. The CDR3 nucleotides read TGTGCCAGCAGTTCTACAGGGAGCTCCTATAATTCACCCCTCCACTTT. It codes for CASSSTGSSYNSPLHF.

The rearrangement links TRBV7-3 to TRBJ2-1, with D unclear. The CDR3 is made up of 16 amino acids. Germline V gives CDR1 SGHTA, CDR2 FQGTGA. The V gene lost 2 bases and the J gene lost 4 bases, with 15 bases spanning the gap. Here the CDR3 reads CASSLYAPGDYNEQFF. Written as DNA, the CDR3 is TGTGCCAGCAGCTTATACGCCCCCGGCGATTACAATGAGCAGTTCTTC. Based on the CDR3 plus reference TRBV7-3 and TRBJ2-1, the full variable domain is GAGVSQTPSNKVTEKGKYVELRCDPISGHTALYWYRQSLGQGPEFLIYFQGTGAADDSGLPNDRFFAVRPEGSVSTLKIQRTERGDSAVYLCASSLYAPGDYNEQFFGPGTRLTVL.

The CDR3 here is CASSLPRTGGEQYF. DNA for the CDR3: TGTGCCAGCAGCTTACCCAGGACAGGGGGCGAGCAGTACTTC. The chain recombines TRBV7-9 with TRBJ2-7; TRBD1 aligns across 10 bases. There are 14 residues in the CDR3. Trimming removed 2 bases from V and 6 bases from J; junction bases left unmatched: 4. Germline CDR1 reads SEHNR; CDR2 reads FQNEAQ (reference sequence).

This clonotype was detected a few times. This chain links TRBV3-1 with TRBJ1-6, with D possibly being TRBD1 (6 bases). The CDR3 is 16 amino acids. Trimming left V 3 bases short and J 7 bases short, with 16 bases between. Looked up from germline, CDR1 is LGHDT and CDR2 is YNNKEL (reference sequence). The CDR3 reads CASSQGRGGRNSPLHF. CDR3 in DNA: TGTGCCAGCAGCCAGGGAAGGGGGGGCCGGAATTCACCCCTCCACTTT.

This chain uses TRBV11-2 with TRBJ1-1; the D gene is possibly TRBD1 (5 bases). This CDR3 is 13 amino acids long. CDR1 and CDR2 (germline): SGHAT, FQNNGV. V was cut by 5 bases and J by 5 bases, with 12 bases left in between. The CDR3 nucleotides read TGTGCCAGCAGCGGGGAGGGGCATACTGAAGCTTTCTTT. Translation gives CASSGEGHTEAFF.

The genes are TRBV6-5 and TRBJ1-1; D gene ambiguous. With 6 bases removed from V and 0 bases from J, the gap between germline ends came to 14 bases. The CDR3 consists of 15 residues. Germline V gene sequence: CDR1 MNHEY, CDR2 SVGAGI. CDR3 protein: CASSLILSMNTEAFF. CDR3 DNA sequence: TGTGCCAGCAGCCTAATTCTGTCCATGAACACTGAAGCTTTCTTT.

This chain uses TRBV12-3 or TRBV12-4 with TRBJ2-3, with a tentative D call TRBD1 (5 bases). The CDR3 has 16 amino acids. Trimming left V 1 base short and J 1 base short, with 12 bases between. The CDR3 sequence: CASSLGTMVGTDTQYF. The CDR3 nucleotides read TGTGCCAGCAGTTTAGGGACAATGGTAGGCACAGATACGCAGTATTTT.

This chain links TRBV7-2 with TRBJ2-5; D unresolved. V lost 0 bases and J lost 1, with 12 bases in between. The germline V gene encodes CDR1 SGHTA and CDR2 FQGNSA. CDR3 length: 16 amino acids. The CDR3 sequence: CASSLAITTGQETQYF. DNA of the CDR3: TGTGCCAGCAGCTTAGCGATCACGACTGGCCAAGAGACCCAGTACTTC.

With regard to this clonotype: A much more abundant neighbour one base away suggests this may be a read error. The CDR3 sequence is CASSFVGGRQEAQYF. The CDR3 region has the DNA TGTGCCAGCAGCTTTGTTGGGGGTCGCCAAGAGGCCCAGTACTTC. The chain links TRBV7-2 to TRBJ2-5; D tentatively fits TRBD1 or TRBD2 (5 bases each). The CDR3 runs to 15 residues. The germline V gene encodes CDR1 SGHTA and CDR2 FQGNSA. Looking up the rest from reference TRBV7-2 and TRBJ2-5 gives the full variable domain: GAGVSQSPSNKVTEKGKDVELRCDPISGHTALYWYRQSLGQGLEFLIYFQGNSAPDKSGLPSDRFSAERTGGSVSTLTIQRTQQEDSAVYLCASSFVGGRQEAQYFGPGTRLLVL.

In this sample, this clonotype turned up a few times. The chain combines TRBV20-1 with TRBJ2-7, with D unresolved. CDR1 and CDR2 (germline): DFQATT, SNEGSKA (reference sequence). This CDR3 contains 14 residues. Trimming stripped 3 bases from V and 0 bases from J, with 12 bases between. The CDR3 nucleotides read TGCAGTGCTAGGCCCCCCGCAGGCTCCTACGAGCAGTACTTC. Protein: CSARPPAGSYEQYF.